A single sample gave rise to the 8 T cell receptor beta chains below, sequenced in a study of T cells in women clearing cervical HPV infection. The method was immunoSEQ multiplex PCR; TCRdb's version includes in-frame clones alone and lacks a portion of them. The sample's table shows around 19,000 clones. Specimen: blood buffy coat. The receptor set was obtained from a woman between 18 and 70 years old with a cervical HPV16 infection that either progressed to CIN3+ or cleared (not recorded which).

Regarding this clone: The CDR3 end is not reached by the read, which stops 3 residues before it; the germline J gene fills it in. This sequence joins TRBV5-4 and TRBJ2-3; 9 bases match TRBD2. The trim removed 2 bases at V and 4 bases at J, leaving 5 bases unmatched. The germline CDR1 and CDR2 sequences are SGHNT and YYREEE (reference sequence). The CDR3 totals 15 residues. CDR3 sequence: CASSLELAGPDTQYF. Incomplete CDR3 DNA: TGTGCCAGCAGCTTAGAGCTAGCGGGACCAGATACG.

CDR3: CASSLLGGYYEQYF. The sequenced part of the CDR3 DNA is TGTGCCAGCAGCTTGCTAGGGGGCTACTACGAG. The chain is built from TRBV5-6 and TRBJ2-7; TRBD1 agrees at 7 bases. With the read ending 3 residues before the CDR3 end, the germline J gene is used to fill in that end. Germline CDR1 SGHDT, CDR2 YYEEEE. With V trimmed by 1 base and J by 3 bases, 4 bases remained unmatched. This CDR3 is built from 14 residues.

A remark on this clone: From the germline J gene comes the end of the CDR3, since the read stops 3 residues before it. This sequence joins TRBV19 and TRBJ2-1; possible D gene TRBD1, 6 bases. V was pared by 6 bases and J by 6 bases, with 12 bases between. This CDR3 has 13 residues. Germline values: CDR1 LNHDA, CDR2 SQIVND (reference sequence). The sequenced part of the CDR3 DNA is TGTGCCAGTAGCCCGAGGACAGTCAATGAG. This translates into CASSPRTVNE. The entire CDR3 protein is CASSPRTVNEQFF.

The part of the CDR3 DNA that was read is TGTGCCAGCAGCCCCGGGACTAGCGGGAGTCGCCCCCACAATGAG. Translated, it gives CASSPGTSGSRPHNE. The complete CDR3 reads CASSPGTSGSRPHNEQFF. The rearrangement links TRBV4-2 to TRBJ2-1, with 14 bases aligning to TRBD2. The read ends 3 residues early relative to the CDR3; the germline J gene fills the gap. There are 18 residues in the CDR3. The V gene's germline CDR1 is LGHNA and CDR2 YNFKEQ. J gave up 5 bases and V 4 bases, and 10 bases lay outside the gene matches.

The part of the CDR3 DNA that was read is TGTGCCAGCAGTCCCCCCGGGACAGTCTACGAG. It translates to CASSPPGTVYE. The whole CDR3 reads CASSPPGTVYEQYF. This sequence joins TRBV28 and TRBJ2-7; 7 bases agree with TRBD1. Sequencing ends 3 residues short of the CDR3 end; the germline J gene provides the rest. The trim removed 5 bases at V and 3 bases at J, leaving 7 bases unmatched. CDR3 length equals 14 residues. Germline loops: CDR1 MDHEN, CDR2 SYDVKM.

On this clone itself: With the read ending 3 residues before the CDR3 end, the germline J gene is used to fill in that end. The chain employs TRBV15 and TRBJ1-1, with 7 bases fitting TRBD1. CDR1 is LNHNV and CDR2 is YYDKDF in the germline V gene (reference sequence). The junction had 9 bases not matched to a gene; V was cut back by 8 bases and J by 0 bases. This CDR3 has 15 amino acids. CDR3 bases read: TGTGCCACCGTCAGGACAGGTTCCATGAACACTGAA. As protein: CATVRTGSMNTE. The full-length CDR3 reads as CATVRTGSMNTEAFF.

As to this clone: Read data end 3 residues before the CDR3 end; the end is taken from the germline J gene. The V call is TRBV19, the J call TRBJ2-2; D is ambiguous. The ends were cut back, 1 base at V and 6 bases at J, with 12 bases in the middle. The CDR3 runs to 15 residues. Germline lookup yields CDR1 LNHDA and CDR2 SQIVND (reference sequence). The CDR3 here is CASSIVQPSPGELFF. The sequenced part of the CDR3 DNA is TGTGCCAGTAGTATAGTACAGCCAAGTCCCGGGGAG.

A note on this clone: The read finishes 3 residues shy of the CDR3 end, and the germline J gene is used to complete it. The chain carries TRBV20-1 and TRBJ2-3; 9 bases align to TRBD1. V was pared by 5 bases and J by 3 bases, with 3 bases of the junction left unmatched. Germline CDR1 DFQATT, CDR2 SNEGSKA (reference sequence). This CDR3 has 13 residues. The CDR3 loop reads CSAGTGRTDTQYF. The CDR3 DNA, read in part, is TGCAGTGCTGGGACAGGGCGGACAGATACG.